A single sample is the source of the 9 T cell receptor beta chains below, sequenced in a study of blood T cell repertoires in COVID-19. Using immunoSEQ multiplex PCR, the repertoire was profiled, and TCRdb retains in-frame clones only, with some absent. The table has fewer than 200,000 clones, approximately 80% seen once. The specimen sequenced was PBMCs or T cells enriched from blood (not recorded which). These receptors all stem from a woman aged 55-69 years with acute COVID-19.

The chain couples TRBV30 to TRBJ1-4, with no clear D. Trimming shortened V by 0 bases and J by 2 bases, and 10 bases separated the two germline ends. The germline V gene encodes CDR1 GTSNPN and CDR2 SVGIG (reference sequence). The CDR3 extends over 15 amino acids. The CDR3 sequence: CAWSVLGSTNEKLFF. CDR3 coding DNA: TGTGCCTGGAGTGTACTCGGGAGCACTAATGAAAAACTGTTTTTT.

The chain combines TRBV5-1 with TRBJ1-2, with 9 positions matching TRBD1. The junction had 11 bases not matched to a gene; V was cut back by 4 bases and J by 13 bases. Germline V gene lookup returns CDR1 SGHRS and CDR2 YFSETQ. The CDR3 loop spans 13 amino acids. The CDR3 DNA follows: TGCGCCAGCAGCGTCGGGACAGGGAAGCCCGCCACCTTC. It is translated as CASSVGTGKPATF.

The chain uses TRBV7-9 and TRBJ2-1; D remains ambiguous. Trimming took off 5 bases at V and 2 bases at J, with 19 bases between the two ends. Looked up from germline, CDR1 is SEHNR and CDR2 is FQNEAQ (reference sequence). This CDR3 contains 17 residues. The CDR3 loop reads CASSLTDLTNTYNEQFF. The CDR3 nucleotides read TGTGCCAGCAGCCTAACCGACTTAACAAATACCTACAATGAGCAGTTCTTC.

The chain combines TRBV6-5 with TRBJ1-2; no clear D gene. Germline values: CDR1 MNHEY, CDR2 SVGAGI. The CDR3 covers 13 residues. Between the trimmed V and J ends, which lost 0 bases and 8 bases, there was a span of 10 bases. The CDR3 DNA reads as TGTGCCAGCAGTTACTCGGGAGGGCGAGGCTACACCTTC. Translating it yields CASSYSGGRGYTF.

The chain has TRBV27 and TRBJ2-7; 11 bases map to TRBD1. The V and J ends lost 4 bases and 2 bases, in that order; junction bases with no gene match: 7. The CDR3 runs to 16 residues. CDR1 MNHEY and CDR2 SMNVEV come from the germline V gene (reference sequence). The CDR3 loop reads CASSWAGTGGAYEQYF. DNA for the CDR3: TGTGCCAGCAGTTGGGCCGGGACAGGGGGAGCCTACGAGCAGTACTTC.

The rearrangement joins TRBV4-3 to TRBJ1-2; D ambiguous. The CDR3 contains 14 residues. From germline, CDR1 is LGHNA and CDR2 YSLEER. V was trimmed by 2 bases and J by 7 bases, leaving 14 bases between them. This chain's CDR3 is CASSQMGRPTGYTF. The CDR3 DNA is TGCGCCAGCAGCCAAATGGGCAGGCCCACTGGCTACACCTTC.

The chain has TRBV20-1 and TRBJ1-6, with 9 bases aligning to TRBD1. Unmatched junction bases numbered 10, after V lost 3 bases and J lost 10 bases. This CDR3 contains 15 residues. From germline, CDR1 is DFQATT and CDR2 SNEGSKA (reference sequence). The CDR3 coding sequence is TGCAGTGCTAGTCCTAAGACAGGGGGAGGGTCACCCCTCCACTTT. Its protein is CSASPKTGGGSPLHF.

The V call is TRBV24-1, the J call TRBJ2-2, with a weak D call TRBD1 (6 bases). The CDR3 length is 14 residues. V dropped 3 bases and J dropped 6 bases, with 10 bases sitting between them. Germline assignment: CDR1 KGHDR and CDR2 SFDVKD. The CDR3 sequence is CATSDLGGAGELFF. For the CDR3, the DNA is TGTGCCACCAGTGATCTTGGGGGCGCCGGGGAGCTGTTTTTT.

CDR3 loop: CSYQGGYGYTF. The CDR3 DNA reads TGCAGCTATCAGGGTGGCTATGGCTACACCTTC. The V call is TRBV20-1, the J call TRBJ1-2, with D maybe TRBD1 (5 bases). Looked up from germline, CDR1 is DFQATT and CDR2 is SNEGSKA (reference sequence). The CDR3 extends over 11 amino acids.